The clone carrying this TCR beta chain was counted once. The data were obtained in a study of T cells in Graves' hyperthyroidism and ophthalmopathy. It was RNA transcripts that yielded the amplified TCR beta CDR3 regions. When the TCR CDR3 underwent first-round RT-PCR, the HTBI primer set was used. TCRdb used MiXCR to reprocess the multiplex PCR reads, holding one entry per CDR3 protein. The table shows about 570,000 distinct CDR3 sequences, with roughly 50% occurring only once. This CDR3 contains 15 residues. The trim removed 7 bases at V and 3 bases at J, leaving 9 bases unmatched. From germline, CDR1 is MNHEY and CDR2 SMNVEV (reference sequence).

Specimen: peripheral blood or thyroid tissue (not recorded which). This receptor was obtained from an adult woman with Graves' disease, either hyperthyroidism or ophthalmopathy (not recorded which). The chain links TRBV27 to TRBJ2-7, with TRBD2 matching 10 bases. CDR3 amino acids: CASTPASGSFYEQYF. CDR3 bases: TGTGCCAGCACTCCGGCTAGCGGGAGTTTCTACGAGCAGTACTTC.